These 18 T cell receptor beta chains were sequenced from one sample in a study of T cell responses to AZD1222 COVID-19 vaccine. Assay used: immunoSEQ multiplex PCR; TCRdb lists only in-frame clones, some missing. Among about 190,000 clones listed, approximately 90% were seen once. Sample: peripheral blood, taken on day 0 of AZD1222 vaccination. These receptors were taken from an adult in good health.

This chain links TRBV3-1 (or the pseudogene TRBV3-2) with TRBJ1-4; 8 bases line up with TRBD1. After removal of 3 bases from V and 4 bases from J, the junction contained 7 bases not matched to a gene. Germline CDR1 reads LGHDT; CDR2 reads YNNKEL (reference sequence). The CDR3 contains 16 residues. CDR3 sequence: CASSQYRTGFNEKLFF. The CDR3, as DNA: TGTGCCAGCAGCCAGTACCGGACAGGGTTTAATGAAAAACTGTTTTTT.

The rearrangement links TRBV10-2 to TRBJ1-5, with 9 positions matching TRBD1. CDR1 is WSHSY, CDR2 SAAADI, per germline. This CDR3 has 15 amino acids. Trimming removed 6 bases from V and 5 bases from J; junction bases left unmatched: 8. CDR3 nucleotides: TGCGCCAGCAGATCTTTGGGACAGGGCTATCAGCCCCAGCATTTT. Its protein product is CASRSLGQGYQPQHF.

CDR3 sequence reads: CASTTERFETQYF. The CDR3 DNA follows: TGTGCCAGCACAACAGAGAGGTTTGAGACCCAGTACTTC. The chain carries TRBV7-9 and TRBJ2-5; D gene uncertain. V lost 7 bases and J lost 5, with 14 bases in between. There are 13 residues in the CDR3. The germline V gene has CDR1 SEHNR and CDR2 FQNEAQ (reference sequence).

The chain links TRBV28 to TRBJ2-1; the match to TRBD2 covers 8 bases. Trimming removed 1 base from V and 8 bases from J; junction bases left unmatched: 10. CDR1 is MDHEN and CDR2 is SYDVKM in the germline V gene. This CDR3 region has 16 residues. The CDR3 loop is CASSLSWSGRVDEQFF. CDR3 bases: TGTGCCAGCAGTTTATCGTGGAGCGGGAGAGTCGATGAGCAGTTCTTC. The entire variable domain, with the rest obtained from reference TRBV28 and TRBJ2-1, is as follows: DVKVTQSSRYLVKRTGEKVFLECVQDMDHENMFWYRQDPGLGLRLIYFSYDVKMKEKGDIPEGYSVSREKKERFSLILESASTNQTSMYLCASSLSWSGRVDEQFFGPGTRLTVL.

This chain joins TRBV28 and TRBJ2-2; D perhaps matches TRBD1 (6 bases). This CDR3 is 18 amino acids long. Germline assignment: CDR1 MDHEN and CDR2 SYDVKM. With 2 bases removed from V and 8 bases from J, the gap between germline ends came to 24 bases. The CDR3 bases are TGTGCCAGCAGTTTACCACCAGCGGTGGGGGCCAGTGGAGGGGAGCTGTTTTTT. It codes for CASSLPPAVGASGGELFF.

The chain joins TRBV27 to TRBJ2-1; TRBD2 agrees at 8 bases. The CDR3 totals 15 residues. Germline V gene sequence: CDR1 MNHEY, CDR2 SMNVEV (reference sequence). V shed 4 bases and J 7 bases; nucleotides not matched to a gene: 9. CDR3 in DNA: TGTGCCAGCAGTTCCGCGGGGCGGGAGGAGAATGAGCAGTTCTTC. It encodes CASSSAGREENEQFF.

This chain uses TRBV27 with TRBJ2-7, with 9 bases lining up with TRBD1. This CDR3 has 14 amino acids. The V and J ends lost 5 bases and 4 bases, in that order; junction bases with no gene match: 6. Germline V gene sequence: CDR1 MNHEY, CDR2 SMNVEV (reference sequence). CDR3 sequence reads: CASSRNRGLYEQYF. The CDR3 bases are TGTGCCAGCAGTCGAAACAGGGGGCTGTACGAGCAGTACTTC.

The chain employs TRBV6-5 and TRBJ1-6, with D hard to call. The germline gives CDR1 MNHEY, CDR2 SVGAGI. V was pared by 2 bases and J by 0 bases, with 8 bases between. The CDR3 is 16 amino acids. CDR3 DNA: TGTGCCAGCAGTTACACGTTGAGCTCCTATAATTCACCCCTCCACTTT. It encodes CASSYTLSSYNSPLHF.

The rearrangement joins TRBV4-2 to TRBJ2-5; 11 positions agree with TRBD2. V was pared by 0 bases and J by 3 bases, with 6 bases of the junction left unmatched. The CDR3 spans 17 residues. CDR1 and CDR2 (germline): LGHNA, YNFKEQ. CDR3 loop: CASSQEIAGGPEETQYF. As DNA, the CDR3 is TGTGCCAGCAGCCAAGAGATAGCGGGGGGGCCCGAAGAGACCCAGTACTTC.

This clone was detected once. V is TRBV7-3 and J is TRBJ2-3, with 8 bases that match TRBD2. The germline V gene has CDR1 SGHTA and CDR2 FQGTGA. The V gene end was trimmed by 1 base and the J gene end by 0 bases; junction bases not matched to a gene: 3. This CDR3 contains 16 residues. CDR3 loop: CASSLRGGGSTDTQYF. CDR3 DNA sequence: TGTGCCAGCAGCTTAAGAGGCGGGGGGAGCACAGATACGCAGTATTTT.

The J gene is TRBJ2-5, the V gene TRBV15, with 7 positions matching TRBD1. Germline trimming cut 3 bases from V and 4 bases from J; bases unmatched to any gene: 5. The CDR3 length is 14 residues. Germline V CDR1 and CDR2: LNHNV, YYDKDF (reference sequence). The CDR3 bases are TGTGCCACCAGCAGGGCGACAGGGTTAGAGACCCAGTACTTC. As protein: CATSRATGLETQYF.

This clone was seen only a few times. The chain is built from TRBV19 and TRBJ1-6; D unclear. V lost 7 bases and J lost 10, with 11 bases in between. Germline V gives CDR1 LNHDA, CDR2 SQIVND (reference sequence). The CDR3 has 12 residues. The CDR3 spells CASKPRESPLHF. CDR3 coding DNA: TGTGCCAGTAAGCCACGAGAATCACCCCTCCACTTT.

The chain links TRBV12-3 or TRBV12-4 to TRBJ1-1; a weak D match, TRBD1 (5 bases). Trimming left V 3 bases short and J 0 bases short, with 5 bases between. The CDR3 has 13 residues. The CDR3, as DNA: TGTGCCAGCAGTTTGGGACTGAACACTGAAGCTTTCTTT. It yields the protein CASSLGLNTEAFF.

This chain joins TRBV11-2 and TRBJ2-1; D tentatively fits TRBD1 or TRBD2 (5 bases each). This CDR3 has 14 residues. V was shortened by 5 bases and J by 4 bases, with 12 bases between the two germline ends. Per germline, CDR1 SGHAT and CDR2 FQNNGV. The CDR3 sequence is CASSPDGGYNEQFF. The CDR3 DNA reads TGTGCCAGCAGCCCCGATGGGGGTTACAATGAGCAGTTCTTC.

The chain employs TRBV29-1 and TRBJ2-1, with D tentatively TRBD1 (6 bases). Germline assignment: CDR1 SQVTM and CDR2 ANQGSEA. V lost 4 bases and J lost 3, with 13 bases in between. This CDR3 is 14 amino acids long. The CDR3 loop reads CSVGEQGSYNEQFF. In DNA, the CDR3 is TGCAGCGTTGGAGAACAGGGAAGCTACAATGAGCAGTTCTTC.

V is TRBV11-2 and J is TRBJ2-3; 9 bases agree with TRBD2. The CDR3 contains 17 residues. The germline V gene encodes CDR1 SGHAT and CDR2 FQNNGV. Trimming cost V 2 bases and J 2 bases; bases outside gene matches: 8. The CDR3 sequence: CASSLSGRQGHTDTQYF. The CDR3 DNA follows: TGTGCCAGCAGCTTAAGCGGGAGGCAGGGTCACACAGATACGCAGTATTTT. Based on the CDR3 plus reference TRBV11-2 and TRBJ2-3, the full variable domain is EAGVAQSPRYKIIEKRQSVAFWCNPISGHATLYWYQQILGQGPKLLIQFQNNGVVDDSQLPKDRFSAERLKGVDSTLKIQPAKLEDSAVYLCASSLSGRQGHTDTQYFGPGTRLTVL.

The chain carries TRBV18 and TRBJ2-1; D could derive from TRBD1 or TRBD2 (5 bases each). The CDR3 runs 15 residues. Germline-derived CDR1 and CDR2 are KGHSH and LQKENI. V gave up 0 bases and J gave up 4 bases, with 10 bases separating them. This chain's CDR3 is CASSPPGTIYNEQFF. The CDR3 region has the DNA TGTGCCAGCTCACCACCGGGGACCATTTACAATGAGCAGTTCTTC. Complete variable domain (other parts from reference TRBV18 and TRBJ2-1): NAGVMQNPRHLVRRRGQEARLRCSPMKGHSHVYWYRQLPEEGLKFMVYLQKENIIDESGMPKERFSAEFPKEGPSILRIQQVVRGDSAAYFCASSPPGTIYNEQFFGPGTRLTVL.

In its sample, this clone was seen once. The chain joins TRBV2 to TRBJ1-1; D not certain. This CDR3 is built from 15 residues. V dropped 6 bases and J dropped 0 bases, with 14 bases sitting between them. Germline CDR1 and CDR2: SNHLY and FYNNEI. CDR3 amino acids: CASRYSFPVNTEAFF. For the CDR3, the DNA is TGTGCCAGCAGGTACAGCTTCCCGGTGAACACTGAAGCTTTCTTT.